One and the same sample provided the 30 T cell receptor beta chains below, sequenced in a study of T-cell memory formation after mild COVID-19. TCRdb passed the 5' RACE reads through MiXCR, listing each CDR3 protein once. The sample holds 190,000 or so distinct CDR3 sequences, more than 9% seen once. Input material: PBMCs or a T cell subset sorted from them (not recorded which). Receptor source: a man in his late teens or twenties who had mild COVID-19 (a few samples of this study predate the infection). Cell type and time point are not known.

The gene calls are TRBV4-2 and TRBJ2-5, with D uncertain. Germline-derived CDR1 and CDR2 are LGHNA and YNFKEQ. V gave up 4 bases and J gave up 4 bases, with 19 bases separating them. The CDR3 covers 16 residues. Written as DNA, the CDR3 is TGTGCCAGCAGCCCCGAGATAACGTTGGGCCCAGAGACCCAGTACTTC. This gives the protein CASSPEITLGPETQYF.

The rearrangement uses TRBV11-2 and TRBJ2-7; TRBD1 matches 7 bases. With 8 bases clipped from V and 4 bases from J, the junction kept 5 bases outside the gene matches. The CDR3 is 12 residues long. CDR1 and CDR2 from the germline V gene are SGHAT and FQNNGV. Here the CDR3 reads CASSGQRYEQYF. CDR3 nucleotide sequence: TGTGCCAGCTCGGGACAGCGATACGAGCAGTACTTC.

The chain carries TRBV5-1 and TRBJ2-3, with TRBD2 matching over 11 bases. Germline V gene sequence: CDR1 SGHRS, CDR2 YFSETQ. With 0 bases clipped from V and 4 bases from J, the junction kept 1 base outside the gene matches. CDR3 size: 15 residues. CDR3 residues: CASSLVSGGADTQYF. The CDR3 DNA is TGCGCCAGCAGCTTGGTTAGCGGGGGGGCAGATACGCAGTATTTT.

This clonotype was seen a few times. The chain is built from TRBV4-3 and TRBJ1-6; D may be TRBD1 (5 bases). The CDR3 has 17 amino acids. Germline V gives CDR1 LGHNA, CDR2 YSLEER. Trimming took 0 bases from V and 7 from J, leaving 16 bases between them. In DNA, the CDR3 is TGCGCCAGCAGCCAAGAGCCCCTCGGCGCAGGGAATTCACCCCTCCACTTT. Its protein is CASSQEPLGAGNSPLHF.

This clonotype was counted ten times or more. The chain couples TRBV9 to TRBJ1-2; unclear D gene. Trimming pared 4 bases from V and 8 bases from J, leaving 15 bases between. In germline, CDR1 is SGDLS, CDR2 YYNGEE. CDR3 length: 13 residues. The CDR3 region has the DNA TGTGCCAGCAGCAGATCCAACCAAAAGGGCTACACCTTC. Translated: CASSRSNQKGYTF.

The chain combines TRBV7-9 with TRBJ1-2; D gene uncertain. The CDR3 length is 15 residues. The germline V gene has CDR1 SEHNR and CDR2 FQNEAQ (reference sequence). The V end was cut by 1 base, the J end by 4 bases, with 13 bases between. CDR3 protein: CASSLGREGVYGYTF. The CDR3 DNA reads TGTGCCAGCAGCTTAGGGAGAGAAGGCGTCTATGGCTACACCTTC.

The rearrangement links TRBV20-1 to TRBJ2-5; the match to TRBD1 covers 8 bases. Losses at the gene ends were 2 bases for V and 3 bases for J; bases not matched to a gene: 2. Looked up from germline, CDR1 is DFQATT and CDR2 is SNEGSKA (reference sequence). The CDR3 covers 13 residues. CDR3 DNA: TGCAGTGCTAGACGGACAGGGAAAGAGACCCAGTACTTC. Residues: CSARRTGKETQYF.

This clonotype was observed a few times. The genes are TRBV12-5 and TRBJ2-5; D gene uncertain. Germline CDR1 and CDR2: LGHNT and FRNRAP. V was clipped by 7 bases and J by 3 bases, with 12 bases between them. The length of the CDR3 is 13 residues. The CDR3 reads CASALGREETQYF. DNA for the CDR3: TGTGCTAGTGCGCTAGGACGGGAAGAGACCCAGTACTTC.

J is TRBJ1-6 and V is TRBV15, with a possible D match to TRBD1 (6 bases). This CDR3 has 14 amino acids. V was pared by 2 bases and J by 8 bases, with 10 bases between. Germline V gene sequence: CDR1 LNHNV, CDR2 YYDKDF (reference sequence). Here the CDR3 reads CATSRTGQDSPLHF. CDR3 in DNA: TGTGCCACCAGCAGAACAGGGCAGGATTCACCCCTCCACTTT.

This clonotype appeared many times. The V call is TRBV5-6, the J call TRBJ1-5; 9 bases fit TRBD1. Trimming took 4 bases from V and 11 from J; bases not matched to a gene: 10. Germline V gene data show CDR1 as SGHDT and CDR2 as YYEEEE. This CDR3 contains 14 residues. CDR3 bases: TGTGCCAGCAGCCTGGGACAGGGATCTTCGGCCCAGCATTTT. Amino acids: CASSLGQGSSAQHF.

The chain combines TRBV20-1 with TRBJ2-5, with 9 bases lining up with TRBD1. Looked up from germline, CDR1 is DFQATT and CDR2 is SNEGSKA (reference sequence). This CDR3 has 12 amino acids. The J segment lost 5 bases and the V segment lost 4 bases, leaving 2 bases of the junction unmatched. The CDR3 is CSATDRGETQYF. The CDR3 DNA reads TGCAGTGCTACAGACAGGGGGGAGACCCAGTACTTC.

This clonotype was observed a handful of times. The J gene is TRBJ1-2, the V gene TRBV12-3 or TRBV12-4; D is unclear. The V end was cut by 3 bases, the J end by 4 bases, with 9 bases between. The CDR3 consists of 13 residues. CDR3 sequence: CASSFKPTYGYTF. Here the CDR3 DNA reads TGTGCCAGCAGTTTCAAACCGACCTATGGCTACACCTTC.

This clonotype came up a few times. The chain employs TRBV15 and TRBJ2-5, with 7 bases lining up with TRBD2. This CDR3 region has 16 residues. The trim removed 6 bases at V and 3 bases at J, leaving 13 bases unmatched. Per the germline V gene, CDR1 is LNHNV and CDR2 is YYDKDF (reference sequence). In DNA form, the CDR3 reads TGTGCCACCAGTCCCGGGGAGTTGGCGGGGGAAGAGACCCAGTACTTC. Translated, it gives CATSPGELAGEETQYF.

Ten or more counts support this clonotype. The CDR3 spells CASSFGRVTNTGELFF. The CDR3 DNA reads TGTGCCAGCAGTTTTGGTAGGGTTACGAACACCGGGGAGCTGTTTTTT. J is TRBJ2-2 and V is TRBV12-3 or TRBV12-4; no reliable D call. Between the trimmed V and J ends, which lost 3 bases and 0 bases, there was a span of 11 bases. The CDR3 runs 16 residues.

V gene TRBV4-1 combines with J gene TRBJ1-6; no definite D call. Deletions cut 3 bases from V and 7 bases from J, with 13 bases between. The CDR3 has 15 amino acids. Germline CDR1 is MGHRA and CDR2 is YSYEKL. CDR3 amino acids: CASSHLRALNSPLHF. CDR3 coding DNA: TGCGCCAGCAGCCACCTCCGGGCACTAAATTCACCCCTCCACTTT.

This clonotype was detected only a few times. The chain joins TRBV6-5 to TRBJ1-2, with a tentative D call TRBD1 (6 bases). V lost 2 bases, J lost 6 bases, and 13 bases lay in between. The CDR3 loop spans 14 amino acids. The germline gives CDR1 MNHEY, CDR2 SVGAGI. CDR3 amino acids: CASSYDTGTDGYTF. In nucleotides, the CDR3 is TGTGCCAGCAGTTACGATACAGGGACGGATGGCTACACCTTC.

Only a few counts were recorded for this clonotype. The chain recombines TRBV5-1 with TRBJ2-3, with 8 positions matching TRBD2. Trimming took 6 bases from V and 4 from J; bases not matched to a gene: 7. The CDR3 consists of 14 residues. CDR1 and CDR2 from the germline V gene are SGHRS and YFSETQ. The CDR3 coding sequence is TGCGCCAGCAAGGCGGGGGGAGGTCCAGATACGCAGTATTTT. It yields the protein CASKAGGGPDTQYF.

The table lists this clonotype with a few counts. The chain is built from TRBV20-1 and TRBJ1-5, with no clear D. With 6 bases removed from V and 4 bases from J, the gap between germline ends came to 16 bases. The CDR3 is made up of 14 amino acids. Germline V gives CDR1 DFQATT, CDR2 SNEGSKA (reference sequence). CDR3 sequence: CSAKGSLFNQPQHF. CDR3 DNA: TGCAGTGCAAAAGGTTCCCTTTTTAATCAGCCCCAGCATTTT.

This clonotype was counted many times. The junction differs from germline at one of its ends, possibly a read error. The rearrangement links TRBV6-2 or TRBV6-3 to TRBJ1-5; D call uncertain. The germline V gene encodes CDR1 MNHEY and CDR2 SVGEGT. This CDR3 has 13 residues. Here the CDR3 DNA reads TGTGCCAGCGGTTACACGGCGTATCAGCCCCAGCATTTT. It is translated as CASGYTAYQPQHF.

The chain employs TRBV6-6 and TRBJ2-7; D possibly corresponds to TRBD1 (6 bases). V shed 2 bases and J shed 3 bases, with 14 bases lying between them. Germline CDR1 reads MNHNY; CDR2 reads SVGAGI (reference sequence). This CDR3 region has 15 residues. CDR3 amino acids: CASSYIPGHYYEQYF. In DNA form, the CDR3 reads TGTGCCAGCAGTTACATCCCGGGACACTACTACGAGCAGTACTTC.

As DNA, the CDR3 is TGTGCCAGCAGCTTAGCTGATGAAGCTTTCTTT. Translation gives CASSLADEAFF. V and J are TRBV7-9 and TRBJ1-1; no reliable D call. V was trimmed by 0 bases and J by 7 bases, leaving 3 bases between them. The CDR3 totals 11 residues. CDR1 is SEHNR and CDR2 is FQNEAQ in the germline V gene (reference sequence).

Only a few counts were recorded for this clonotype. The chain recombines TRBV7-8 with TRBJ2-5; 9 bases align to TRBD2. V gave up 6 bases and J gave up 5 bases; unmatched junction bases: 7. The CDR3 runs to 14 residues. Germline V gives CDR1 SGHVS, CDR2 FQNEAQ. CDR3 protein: CASRGAGGVETQYF. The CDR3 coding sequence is TGTGCCAGCAGGGGAGCGGGGGGAGTGGAGACCCAGTACTTC. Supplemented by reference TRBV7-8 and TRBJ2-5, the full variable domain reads GAGVSQSPRYKVAKRGQDVALRCDPISGHVSLFWYQQALGQGPEFLTYFQNEAQLDKSGLPSDRFFAERPEGSVSTLKIQRTQQEDSAVYLCASRGAGGVETQYFGPGTRLLVL.

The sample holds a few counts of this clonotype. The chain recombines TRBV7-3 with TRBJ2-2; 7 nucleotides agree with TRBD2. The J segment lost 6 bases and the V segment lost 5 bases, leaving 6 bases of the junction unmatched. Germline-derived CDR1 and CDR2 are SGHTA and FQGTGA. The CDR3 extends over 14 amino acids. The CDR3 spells CASSTQTSPGELFF. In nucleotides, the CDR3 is TGTGCCAGCAGCACGCAGACTAGCCCCGGGGAGCTGTTTTTT.

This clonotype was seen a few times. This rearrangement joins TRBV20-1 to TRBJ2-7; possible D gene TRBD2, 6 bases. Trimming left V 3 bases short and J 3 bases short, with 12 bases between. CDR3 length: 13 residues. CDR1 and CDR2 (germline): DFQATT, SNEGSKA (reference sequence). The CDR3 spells CSARPGDFYEQYV. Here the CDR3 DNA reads TGCAGTGCTAGGCCGGGGGACTTCTACGAGCAGTACGTC.

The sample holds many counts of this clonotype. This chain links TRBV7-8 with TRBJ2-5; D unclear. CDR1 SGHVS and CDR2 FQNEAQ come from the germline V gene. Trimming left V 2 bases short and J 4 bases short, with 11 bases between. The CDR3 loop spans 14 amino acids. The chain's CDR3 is CASSLWANSETQYF. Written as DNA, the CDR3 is TGTGCCAGCAGCTTATGGGCGAACTCAGAGACCCAGTACTTC.

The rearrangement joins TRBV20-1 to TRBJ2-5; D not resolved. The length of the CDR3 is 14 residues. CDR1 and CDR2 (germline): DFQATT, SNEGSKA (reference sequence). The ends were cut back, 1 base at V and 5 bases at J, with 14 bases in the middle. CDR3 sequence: CSARVGAFGETQYF. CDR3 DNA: TGCAGTGCTAGAGTTGGCGCCTTCGGGGAGACCCAGTACTTC.

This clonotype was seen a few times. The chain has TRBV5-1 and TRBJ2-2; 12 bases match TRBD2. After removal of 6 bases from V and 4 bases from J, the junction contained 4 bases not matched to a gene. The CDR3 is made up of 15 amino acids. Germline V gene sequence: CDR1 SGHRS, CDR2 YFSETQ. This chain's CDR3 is CASILLAGGTGELFF. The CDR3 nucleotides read TGCGCCAGCATCCTACTAGCGGGAGGCACCGGGGAGCTGTTTTTT.

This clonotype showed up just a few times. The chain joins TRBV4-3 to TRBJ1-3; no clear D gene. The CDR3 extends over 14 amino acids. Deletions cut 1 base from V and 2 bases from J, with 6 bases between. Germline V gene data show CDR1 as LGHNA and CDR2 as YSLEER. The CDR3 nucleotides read TGCGCCAGCAGCCAAGCGGGGACTGGAAACACCATATATTTT. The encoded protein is CASSQAGTGNTIYF.

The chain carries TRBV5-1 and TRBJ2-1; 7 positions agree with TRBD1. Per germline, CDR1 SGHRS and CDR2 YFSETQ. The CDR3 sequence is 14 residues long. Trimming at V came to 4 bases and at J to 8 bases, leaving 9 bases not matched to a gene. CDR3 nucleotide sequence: TGCGCCAGCAGCCGCGCCAGGGGGTCAGATGAGCAGTTCTTC. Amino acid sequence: CASSRARGSDEQFF.

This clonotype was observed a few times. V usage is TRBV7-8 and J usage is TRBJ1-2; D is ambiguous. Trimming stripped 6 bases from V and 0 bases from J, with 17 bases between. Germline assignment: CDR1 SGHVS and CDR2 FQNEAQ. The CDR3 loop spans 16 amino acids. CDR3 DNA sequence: TGTGCCAGCAGTTCAGAAGGGCAGTTAGCTAACTATGGCTACACCTTC. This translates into CASSSEGQLANYGYTF.